This is a list of T cell receptor beta chains from one sample in a study of blood T cell repertoires in COVID-19. The table came from immunoSEQ multiplex PCR; TCRdb's copy has only in-frame clones and leaves some out. The sample holds 350,000 or so clones, about nine tenths seen once. Sequencing used peripheral blood. The receptors stem from a woman aged 55-70 years with COVID-19, enrolled during active disease. The CDR3 runs from the conserved cysteine through the conserved F or W. D genes are given only for firm matches. A clone size is listed for some rows: how often the clone was seen (once, few, many), or a class if it is expanded.

V gene: TRBV30
clone size: .
D gene: .
J gene: TRBJ1-2
CDR3 DNA: TGTGCCTGGAACCGAGAGGGTCTCTATGGCTACACCTTC
CDR3 protein: CAWNREGLYGYTF

V gene: TRBV11-3
clone size: .
D gene: TRBD1
J gene: TRBJ1-3
CDR3 DNA: TGTGCCAGCAGCTCCGGGACAGGGGGAAGCACCATATATTTT
CDR3 protein: CASSSGTGGSTIYF

V gene: TRBV9
clone size: .
D gene: .
J gene: TRBJ1-4
CDR3 DNA: TGTGCCAGCAGCGTACGGGGGGGATTCGGAGATGAAAAACTGTTTTTT
CDR3 protein: CASSVRGGFGDEKLFF

V gene: TRBV5-1
clone size: .
D gene: TRBD1
J gene: TRBJ1-2
CDR3 DNA: TGCCCCCGGACAGGAGTGACCTATGGCTACACCTTC
CDR3 protein: CPRTGVTYGYTF

V gene: TRBV10-3
clone size: once
D gene: TRBD1
J gene: TRBJ1-1
CDR3 DNA: TGTGCCACGGACAGGGGGTGGAACACTGAAGCTTTCTTT
CDR3 protein: CATDRGWNTEAFF

V gene: TRBV6-5
clone size: few
D gene: .
J gene: TRBJ1-1
CDR3 DNA: TGTGCCAGCAGGGCGACAGTGAACACTGAAGCTTTCTTT
CDR3 protein: CASRATVNTEAFF

V gene: TRBV4-1
clone size: .
D gene: TRBD1
J gene: TRBJ2-1
CDR3 DNA: TGCGCCAGCAGCCAAGAGGGACAGCGAAGAAGCTCCTACAATGAGCAGTTCTTC
CDR3 protein: CASSQEGQRRSSYNEQFF

V gene: TRBV18
clone size: .
D gene: .
J gene: TRBJ2-7
CDR3 DNA: TGTGCCAGCTCCAACACCGACAACGAGCAGTACTTC
CDR3 protein: CASSNTDNEQYF

V gene: TRBV6-4
clone size: .
D gene: .
J gene: TRBJ2-2
CDR3 DNA: TGTGCCAGCAGTGACTCCTATAGACAGGCGACCGGGGAGCTGTTTTTT
CDR3 protein: CASSDSYRQATGELFF

V gene: TRBV9
clone size: .
D gene: .
J gene: TRBJ1-4
CDR3 DNA: TGTGCCAGCAGCGTCAATCCGCGCGGGGGGATCGACAGTGAAAAACTGTTTTTT
CDR3 protein: CASSVNPRGGIDSEKLFF

V gene: TRBV27
clone size: .
D gene: TRBD1
J gene: TRBJ2-1
CDR3 DNA: TGTGCCAGCAGTTTAGCAGGGGGAAGTGGTTACAATGAGCAGTTCTTC
CDR3 protein: CASSLAGGSGYNEQFF

V gene: TRBV9
clone size: .
D gene: .
J gene: TRBJ2-7
CDR3 DNA: TGTGCCAGCAGCGTAACCCCATTTGTCAGGGCCTACGAGCAGTACTTC
CDR3 protein: CASSVTPFVRAYEQYF

V gene: TRBV5-1
clone size: .
D gene: TRBD2
J gene: TRBJ2-3
CDR3 DNA: TGCGCCAGCAGCCCGGGACTAGCGGGGCATACTAGCACAGATACGCAGTATTTT
CDR3 protein: CASSPGLAGHTSTDTQYF

V gene: TRBV2
clone size: .
D gene: TRBD1
J gene: TRBJ2-7
CDR3 DNA: TGTGCCAGCAGTGGGGGACAGGGGAGAACCTACGAGCAGTACTTC
CDR3 protein: CASSGGQGRTYEQYF

V gene: TRBV30
clone size: .
D gene: TRBD1
J gene: TRBJ1-5
CDR3 DNA: TGTGCCTGGAGTGTCCCCGACAGGGAGTCATCTGAGGTCGATCAGCCCCAGCATTTT
CDR3 protein: CAWSVPDRESSEVDQPQHF

V gene: TRBV3-1/TRBV3-2
clone size: .
D gene: .
J gene: TRBJ1-2
CDR3 DNA: TGTGCCAGCAGCCAAGAGGGACTTGGCGGCTACACCTTC
CDR3 protein: CASSQEGLGGYTF

V gene: TRBV19
clone size: .
D gene: TRBD1
J gene: TRBJ1-1
CDR3 DNA: TGTGCCAGTAGTCGGGGACAGGTGAACACTGAAGCTTTCTTT
CDR3 protein: CASSRGQVNTEAFF

V gene: TRBV7-3
clone size: .
D gene: TRBD2
J gene: TRBJ2-1
CDR3 DNA: TGTGCCAGCAGCTTTTTTAGCGGGGAAGGGAGTGAGCAGTTCTTC
CDR3 protein: CASSFFSGEGSEQFF

V gene: TRBV19
clone size: .
D gene: .
J gene: TRBJ2-4
CDR3 DNA: TGTGCCAGTAGTATCAGGGACACTTTAGCCAAAAACATTCAGTACTTC
CDR3 protein: CASSIRDTLAKNIQYF

V gene: TRBV30
clone size: .
D gene: TRBD1
J gene: TRBJ1-5
CDR3 DNA: TGTGCCTGGAGTTTTGGACAGGGGATTTCCCAGCCCCAGCATTTT
CDR3 protein: CAWSFGQGISQPQHF

V gene: TRBV6-5
clone size: .
D gene: TRBD1
J gene: TRBJ1-2
CDR3 DNA: TGTGCCACTTGGGATACCGGGACAGGGGAAAGGGGCTACACCTTC
CDR3 protein: CATWDTGTGERGYTF

V gene: TRBV18
clone size: .
D gene: .
J gene: TRBJ2-7
CDR3 DNA: TGTGCCAGCTCCGACAGGAGCTCCTACGAGCAGTACTTC
CDR3 protein: CASSDRSSYEQYF

V gene: TRBV7-9
clone size: .
D gene: .
J gene: TRBJ1-3
CDR3 DNA: TGTGCCAGCAGCGCGACAGTATCTGGAAACACCATATATTTT
CDR3 protein: CASSATVSGNTIYF

V gene: TRBV24-1
clone size: .
D gene: .
J gene: TRBJ1-2
CDR3 DNA: TGTGCCACCAGTGATTTCACGGTTAACTATGGCTACACCTTC
CDR3 protein: CATSDFTVNYGYTF

V gene: TRBV2
clone size: .
D gene: TRBD1
J gene: TRBJ1-6
CDR3 DNA: TGTGCCAGCAGGTCGACAGGGAAGTATAATTCACCCCTCCACTTT
CDR3 protein: CASRSTGKYNSPLHF

V gene: TRBV15
clone size: .
D gene: .
J gene: TRBJ1-4
CDR3 DNA: TGTGCCACCAGCAGAGATAGGGGTAATGAAAAACTGTTTTTT
CDR3 protein: CATSRDRGNEKLFF

V gene: TRBV4-1
clone size: .
D gene: .
J gene: TRBJ1-5
CDR3 DNA: TGCGCCAGCAGCCTCGGGGAACTAAATCAGCCCCAGCATTTT
CDR3 protein: CASSLGELNQPQHF

V gene: TRBV12-3/TRBV12-4
clone size: .
D gene: TRBD1
J gene: TRBJ1-2
CDR3 DNA: TGTGCCAGCAGTTGGCCGGGACAGAAAAGCTACACCTTC
CDR3 protein: CASSWPGQKSYTF

V gene: TRBV6-2/TRBV6-3
clone size: .
D gene: TRBD2
J gene: TRBJ2-3
CDR3 DNA: TGTGCCAGCAGTTATCGACTAGCGGGGAGCACAGATACGCAGTATTTT
CDR3 protein: CASSYRLAGSTDTQYF

V gene: TRBV5-4
clone size: .
D gene: TRBD1
J gene: TRBJ1-1
CDR3 DNA: TGTGCCAGCAGCTTACCCAGACAGGGAAACACTGAAGCTTTCTTT
CDR3 protein: CASSLPRQGNTEAFF

V gene: TRBV3-1/TRBV3-2
clone size: .
D gene: TRBD2
J gene: TRBJ2-1
CDR3 DNA: TGTGCCAGCAGCCAAGAAGGTGAGCGGGGATACAATGAGCAGTTCTTC
CDR3 protein: CASSQEGERGYNEQFF

V gene: TRBV5-6
clone size: .
D gene: .
J gene: TRBJ1-4
CDR3 DNA: TGTGCCAGCAGCTTGTTGGACAGTAATGAAAAACTGTTTTTT
CDR3 protein: CASSLLDSNEKLFF

V gene: TRBV19
clone size: .
D gene: .
J gene: TRBJ1-6
CDR3 DNA: TGTGCCAGTAGTCCCTGGACAGATTCACCCCTCCACTTT
CDR3 protein: CASSPWTDSPLHF

V gene: TRBV2
clone size: .
D gene: .
J gene: TRBJ1-2
CDR3 DNA: TGTGCCAGCACCAAACAGGGAGCAGCTAACTATGGCTACACCTTC
CDR3 protein: CASTKQGAANYGYTF

V gene: TRBV10-3
clone size: .
D gene: .
J gene: TRBJ1-1
CDR3 DNA: TGTGCCATCAGTGTTCGGAACACTGAAGCTTTCTTT
CDR3 protein: CAISVRNTEAFF

V gene: TRBV20-1
clone size: .
D gene: .
J gene: TRBJ2-3
CDR3 DNA: TGCAGTGCTACTGACCGGGACTCCCCGTTTTATACGCAGTATTTT
CDR3 protein: CSATDRDSPFYTQYF

V gene: TRBV3-1/TRBV3-2
clone size: .
D gene: .
J gene: TRBJ1-4
CDR3 DNA: TGTGCCAGCAGTTACAGGGCTGGTAATGAAAAACTGTTTTTT
CDR3 protein: CASSYRAGNEKLFF

V gene: TRBV19
clone size: once
D gene: .
J gene: TRBJ1-5
CDR3 DNA: TGTGCCAGTAGTACCGTCGGGGGTATGAGTCAGCCCCAGCATTTT
CDR3 protein: CASSTVGGMSQPQHF

V gene: TRBV11-2
clone size: .
D gene: .
J gene: TRBJ1-1
CDR3 DNA: TGTGCCAGCAGCTTAGAGCGGACAATGAACACTGAAGCTTTCTTT
CDR3 protein: CASSLERTMNTEAFF

V gene: TRBV6-1
clone size: .
D gene: TRBD2
J gene: TRBJ2-3
CDR3 DNA: TGTGCCAGCAGTGAAGTTTTAGCGGGGGGGGTTAATACGCAGTATTTT
CDR3 protein: CASSEVLAGGVNTQYF

V gene: TRBV7-9
clone size: .
D gene: .
J gene: TRBJ2-3
CDR3 DNA: TGTGCCAGCAGCTTAGCGGGGCCCACAGATACGCAGTATTTT
CDR3 protein: CASSLAGPTDTQYF

V gene: TRBV5-1
clone size: once
D gene: .
J gene: TRBJ1-1
CDR3 DNA: TGCGCCAGCAGCTTGGGGACAGCGCGTGAGGAAGCTTTCTTT
CDR3 protein: CASSLGTAREEAFF

V gene: TRBV3-1/TRBV3-2
clone size: .
D gene: .
J gene: TRBJ1-5
CDR3 DNA: TGTGCCAGCAGCCAGTCCCGCAGGCCGAAGCCCCAGCATTTT
CDR3 protein: CASSQSRRPKPQHF

V gene: TRBV5-8
clone size: once
D gene: .
J gene: TRBJ2-5
CDR3 DNA: TGTGCCAGCAGCCCGGTCAGGGGCCTTACTCTCCAAGAGACCCAGTACTTC
CDR3 protein: CASSPVRGLTLQETQYF